Each of the 11 T cell receptor beta chains below was sequenced from the same sample in a study of T cell responses to AZD1222 COVID-19 vaccine. The repertoire was sequenced with immunoSEQ multiplex PCR; TCRdb's copy has only in-frame clones and lacks some. There are 93,000 or so clones in the sample; 80% to 90% occur only once, and 20% lies in the top ten. The specimen comprised peripheral blood, sampled on day 0 of AZD1222 vaccination. Source of these receptors: an adult in good health.

Note on this clone: Within the sample, other DNA sequences also encode this same CDR3. The V gene is TRBV18, the J gene TRBJ1-1; the D is unclear. From germline, CDR1 is KGHSH and CDR2 LQKENI. The V end was cut by 3 bases, the J end by 1 base, with 3 bases between. This CDR3 spans 12 amino acids. CDR3 amino acids: CASSPSNTEAFF. The CDR3 nucleotides are TGTGCCAGCTCACCGTCGAACACTGAAGCTTTCTTT.

The chain employs TRBV4-2 and TRBJ2-7, with D possibly being TRBD2 (6 bases). Germline V gene data show CDR1 as LGHNA and CDR2 as YNFKEQ. The CDR3 covers 17 residues. V was pared by 0 bases and J by 3 bases, with 18 bases between. CDR3 bases: TGTGCCAGCAGCCAAGACTTAGGGGACCTGGGGGGCTACGAGCAGTACTTC. This codes for CASSQDLGDLGGYEQYF.

The rearrangement links TRBV12-3 or TRBV12-4 to TRBJ1-4; no definite D call. V shed 11 bases and J shed 14 bases, with 21 bases lying between them. The CDR3 length is 12 residues. The CDR3 DNA is TGTGCCTCGTGCGGGCGGGGTCCCTCCCTGTTTTTT. Translated, it gives CASCGRGPSLFF.

V and J are TRBV6-5 and TRBJ2-7; 7 positions agree with TRBD2. Germline CDR1 and CDR2: MNHEY and SVGAGI. This CDR3 is built from 13 residues. The V and J ends lost 7 bases and 3 bases, in that order; junction bases with no gene match: 6. CDR3 sequence (DNA): TGTGCCAGCATGTCCGGGGGGATCTACGAGCAGTACTTC. Translated: CASMSGGIYEQYF.

As DNA, the CDR3 is TGTGCCAGCAGTCCCGGGACTAGCATCGACGAGCAGTACTTC. Translated, it gives CASSPGTSIDEQYF. The rearrangement links TRBV6-2 or TRBV6-3 to TRBJ2-7; TRBD2 matches 9 bases. The germline V gene encodes CDR1 MNHEY and CDR2 SVGEGT. J lost 5 bases, V lost 5 bases, and 7 bases had no gene match. The CDR3 totals 14 residues.

The V and J genes are TRBV15 and TRBJ2-7; 7 bases line up with TRBD2. J lost 3 bases, V lost 5 bases, and 4 bases had no gene match. The CDR3 extends over 13 amino acids. Germline V gene sequence: CDR1 LNHNV, CDR2 YYDKDF (reference sequence). The CDR3 DNA follows: TGTGCCACCAGCGGCGGGAGTCTCTACGAGCAGTACTTC. Amino acids: CATSGGSLYEQYF.

The sample holds many counts of this clone. The rearrangement uses TRBV3-1 (or the pseudogene TRBV3-2) and TRBJ1-2, with 7 positions matching TRBD1. This CDR3 is 14 amino acids long. Germline V lookup: CDR1 LGHDT, CDR2 YNNKEL (reference sequence). Germline trimming cut 1 base from V and 2 bases from J; bases unmatched to any gene: 1. The DNA for the CDR3 is TGTGCCAGCAGCCAAGGGGACAGAAACTATGGCTACACCTTC. This gives the protein CASSQGDRNYGYTF.

The chain couples TRBV11-3 to TRBJ2-1; 8 bases agree with TRBD1. Germline V gives CDR1 SGHNT, CDR2 YENEEA. After removal of 4 bases from V and 6 bases from J, the junction contained 8 bases not matched to a gene. This CDR3 has 15 amino acids. CDR3 sequence (DNA): TGTGCCAGCAGCTCTAGGGGGACAGGCCTCAATGAGCAGTTCTTC. Translation: CASSSRGTGLNEQFF.

The V gene is TRBV19, the J gene TRBJ1-2; 7 bases line up with TRBD1. This CDR3 is built from 15 residues. Germline values: CDR1 LNHDA, CDR2 SQIVND (reference sequence). V shed 3 bases, J shed 0 bases, and the junction held 4 bases outside the gene matches. CDR3 sequence: CASSIGQVTNYGYTF. CDR3 coding DNA: TGTGCCAGTAGTATCGGACAGGTCACTAACTATGGCTACACCTTC.

This clone has only a few counts. J is TRBJ1-5 and V is TRBV6-1, with a weak D call TRBD1 (5 bases). This CDR3 is built from 19 residues. The germline CDR1 and CDR2 sequences are MNHNS and SASEGT. V gave up 2 bases and J gave up 2 bases, with 22 bases separating them. CDR3 residues: CASSEKQAGIGGGNQPQHF. CDR3 sequence (DNA): TGTGCCAGCAGTGAAAAACAGGCAGGGATCGGGGGTGGCAATCAGCCCCAGCATTTT.

The chain carries TRBV3-1 (or the pseudogene TRBV3-2) and TRBJ1-2; 9 nucleotides match TRBD1. This CDR3 contains 18 residues. The junction had 16 bases not matched to a gene; V was cut back by 4 bases and J by 4 bases. Germline V gene sequence: CDR1 LGHDT, CDR2 YNNKEL (reference sequence). In nucleotides, the CDR3 is TGTGCCAGCAGCCCCCCGTCGGGACAGGGTTCGCTGGGCTATGGCTACACCTTC. Protein product: CASSPPSGQGSLGYGYTF.